Listed here are 27 T cell receptor beta chains from one sample, sequenced in a study of Ad26.COV2.S vaccination and SARS-CoV-2 variants. The method was immunoSEQ multiplex PCR; TCRdb's version includes in-frame clones alone and lacks a portion of them. The sample comprises some 330,000 clones, 85% to 90% of which are singletons, and about 5% rests with the top ten. The treatment: around 19 received Ad26.COV2.S at low or high dose, single or two shots; roughly five received placebo; per-sample allocation not given. Collection of the samples took place on day 63 after the first injection of vaccine or placebo. The material was peripheral blood, obtained in a trial of Ad26.COV2.S vaccine versus placebo. The receptors originated from a person aged 18 to 59 who received the Ad26.COV2.S COVID-19 vaccine or a placebo.

This clone has just one count. The chain carries TRBV5-6 and TRBJ2-1; D is unclear. CDR1 and CDR2 (germline): SGHDT, YYEEEE. The CDR3 is 13 residues long. V was trimmed by 4 bases and J by 5 bases, leaving 10 bases between them. The CDR3 loop is CASSRDRNNEQFF. DNA for the CDR3: TGTGCCAGCAGCAGGGATCGAAACAATGAGCAGTTCTTC.

V and J are TRBV2 and TRBJ2-5; the D gene is possibly TRBD1 (6 bases). CDR3 length equals 15 residues. Germline V gene lookup returns CDR1 SNHLY and CDR2 FYNNEI. Trimming stripped 2 bases from V and 7 bases from J, with 17 bases between. CDR3 residues: CASSESGTRVRTQYF. DNA of the CDR3: TGTGCCAGCAGTGAATCCGGGACACGGGTGCGGACCCAGTACTTC.

J is TRBJ1-1 and V is TRBV12-3 or TRBV12-4, with TRBD1 identical over 7 bases. V lost 5 bases to trimming and J lost 2 bases; unmatched junction nucleotides: 2. The CDR3 has 13 residues. CDR3 protein: CASSTGANTEAFF. For the CDR3, the DNA is TGTGCCAGCAGTACAGGGGCTAACACTGAAGCTTTCTTT.

This clone was seen just once. V is TRBV18 and J is TRBJ1-1; D uncertain. The CDR3 loop spans 12 amino acids. The germline V gene has CDR1 KGHSH and CDR2 LQKENI. The V and J ends lost 2 bases and 8 bases respectively, with 9 bases between them. The CDR3: CASSPTGREAFF. CDR3 DNA sequence: TGTGCCAGCTCACCAACCGGGCGGGAAGCTTTCTTT.

This rearrangement joins TRBV11-2 to TRBJ1-1; no reliable D call. The CDR3 length is 15 residues. The germline V gene has CDR1 SGHAT and CDR2 FQNNGV. Trimming removed 1 base from V and 3 bases from J, with 12 bases in between. DNA of the CDR3: TGTGCCAGCAGCTTAGTTGGTAGGGTAGACACTGAAGCTTTCTTT. This translates into CASSLVGRVDTEAFF.

The genes are TRBV19 and TRBJ2-7, with 7 bases identical to TRBD1. The CDR3 extends over 13 amino acids. Germline V gives CDR1 LNHDA, CDR2 SQIVND (reference sequence). The ends lost 3 bases at V and 5 bases at J; junction bases unmatched: 4. CDR3 sequence (DNA): TGTGCCAGTAGTATTCTCACAGGGGACGAGCAGTACTTC. Translation: CASSILTGDEQYF.

The rearrangement uses TRBV5-1 and TRBJ2-1; no definite D call. The V end lost 0 bases, the J end lost 10 bases, and 8 bases lay between the germline ends. CDR1 and CDR2 (germline): SGHRS, YFSETQ. This CDR3 region has 12 residues. CDR3 in DNA: TGCGCCAGCAGCTTGGCTGGCATCGAGCAGTTCTTC. It specifies CASSLAGIEQFF.

The chain uses TRBV3-1 (or the pseudogene TRBV3-2) and TRBJ1-2; a weak D match, TRBD1 (6 bases). CDR3 size: 14 residues. Germline CDR1 LGHDT, CDR2 YNNKEL (reference sequence). Trimming stripped 3 bases from V and 4 bases from J, with 12 bases between. Here the CDR3 reads CASSQTPGVYGYTF. The CDR3 DNA reads as TGTGCCAGCAGCCAGACTCCAGGGGTCTATGGCTACACCTTC.

The chain couples TRBV3-1 (or the pseudogene TRBV3-2) to TRBJ2-7; D gene unclear. Trimming shortened V by 1 base and J by 3 bases, and 16 bases separated the two germline ends. Germline loops: CDR1 LGHDT, CDR2 YNNKEL (reference sequence). The length of the CDR3 is 16 residues. This CDR3 reads CASSQVLLGLSYEQYV. The CDR3 region has the DNA TGTGCCAGCAGCCAAGTCCTCTTAGGCTTAAGCTACGAGCAGTACGTC.

The rearrangement links TRBV9 to TRBJ1-2; D is possibly TRBD1 (5 bases). The CDR3 loop spans 14 amino acids. V lost 7 bases, J lost 4 bases, and 17 bases lay in between. Germline V gene data show CDR1 as SGDLS and CDR2 as YYNGEE. CDR3 DNA sequence: TGTGCCAGCTCCGTCGATTCAGGGACCTATGGCTACACCTTC. Translating gives CASSVDSGTYGYTF.

The gene calls are TRBV5-1 and TRBJ2-1; 10 nucleotides match TRBD2. After removal of 6 bases from V and 4 bases from J, the junction contained 4 bases not matched to a gene. Germline CDR1 and CDR2: SGHRS and YFSETQ. There are 14 residues in the CDR3. CDR3 coding DNA: TGCGCCAGCACAGTAGCGGGGGGTTACAATGAGCAGTTCTTC. It yields the protein CASTVAGGYNEQFF.

The genes are TRBV7-2 and TRBJ2-7; D remains unclear. The CDR3 is 13 amino acids. The V gene lost 1 base and the J gene lost 2 bases, with 6 bases spanning the gap. Germline CDR1 and CDR2: SGHTA and FQGNSA. Here the CDR3 reads CASSLVVPYEQYF. CDR3 DNA sequence: TGTGCCAGCAGCTTAGTAGTGCCCTACGAGCAGTACTTC.

The chain employs TRBV7-2 and TRBJ1-2; D may be TRBD1 (5 bases). Trimming shortened V by 6 bases and J by 5 bases, and 13 bases separated the two germline ends. The CDR3 sequence is 13 residues long. CDR1 SGHTA and CDR2 FQGNSA come from the germline V gene. The CDR3 DNA is TGTGCCAGCAGTCAGAGGGGAGGGTATGGCTACACCTTC. Translated, it gives CASSQRGGYGYTF.

V gene TRBV18 combines with J gene TRBJ2-2, with TRBD1 identical over 9 bases. Germline V gene lookup returns CDR1 KGHSH and CDR2 LQKENI. Losses at the gene ends were 4 bases for V and 1 base for J; bases not matched to a gene: 4. There are 16 residues in the CDR3. The CDR3 reads CASSLGTGRNTGELFF. The CDR3, as DNA: TGTGCCAGCTCACTCGGGACAGGGCGGAACACCGGGGAGCTGTTTTTT.

The chain recombines TRBV11-2 with TRBJ2-1; D perhaps matches TRBD2 (5 bases). V was shortened by 5 bases and J by 14 bases, with 16 bases between the two germline ends. The CDR3 consists of 12 residues. CDR1 and CDR2 from the germline V gene are SGHAT and FQNNGV. The CDR3, as DNA: TGTGCCAGCAGCGCCCACACTAGTGGGAAGTTCTTC. Translated, it gives CASSAHTSGKFF.

The gene calls are TRBV7-9 and TRBJ2-1; 8 positions agree with TRBD1. The V gene's germline CDR1 is SEHNR and CDR2 FQNEAQ (reference sequence). The CDR3 has 16 residues. V gave up 10 bases and J gave up 3 bases; unmatched junction bases: 14. Written as DNA, the CDR3 is TGTGCCACCTCCTTAACCCGGACAGGGAGCTACAATGAGCAGTTCTTC. Translated, it gives CATSLTRTGSYNEQFF. Combining the CDR3 with reference TRBV7-9 and TRBJ2-1 gives the whole variable domain DTGVSQNPRHKITKRGQNVTFRCDPISEHNRLYWYRQTLGQGPEFLTYFQNEAQLEKSRLLSDRFSAERPKGSFSTLEIQRTEQGDSAMYLCATSLTRTGSYNEQFFGPGTRLTVL.

The V call is TRBV2, the J call TRBJ1-6; no definite D call. Between the trimmed V and J ends, which lost 7 bases and 4 bases, there was a span of 8 bases. CDR1 and CDR2 from the germline V gene are SNHLY and FYNNEI. This CDR3 has 13 residues. CDR3 protein: CASTREYNSPLHF. The CDR3 nucleotides are TGTGCCAGCACTCGGGAGTATAATTCACCCCTCCACTTT.

The V call is TRBV27, the J call TRBJ1-5; tentatively, D is TRBD1 (6 bases). The length of the CDR3 is 13 residues. The germline V and J ends were trimmed by 4 bases and 7 bases, with 11 bases remaining between them. Per germline, CDR1 MNHEY and CDR2 SMNVEV (reference sequence). As DNA, the CDR3 is TGTGCCAGCAGTTACAGGGACAACCAGCCCCAGCATTTT. Its translation: CASSYRDNQPQHF.

V usage is TRBV7-2 and J usage is TRBJ1-3; the D is unclear. Trimming took 5 bases from V and 4 from J, leaving 9 bases between them. The CDR3 covers 13 residues. CDR1 and CDR2 (germline): SGHTA, FQGNSA. CDR3 nucleotide sequence: TGTGCCAGCAGCCCTCAACAGGGAAACACCATATATTTT. It is translated as CASSPQQGNTIYF. The full variable domain, rest sourced from reference TRBV7-2 and TRBJ1-3, is GAGVSQSPSNKVTEKGKDVELRCDPISGHTALYWYRQSLGQGLEFLIYFQGNSAPDKSGLPSDRFSAERTGGSVSTLTIQRTQQEDSAVYLCASSPQQGNTIYFGEGSWLTVV.

J is TRBJ1-3 and V is TRBV19; D may be TRBD1 (6 bases). Deletions cut 1 base from V and 0 bases from J, with 10 bases between. Germline CDR1 is LNHDA and CDR2 is SQIVND (reference sequence). This CDR3 has 16 amino acids. This CDR3 is CASSIGTVGSGNTIYF. Here the CDR3 DNA reads TGTGCCAGTAGTATAGGGACAGTTGGCTCTGGAAACACCATATATTTT.

V and J are TRBV19 and TRBJ1-1; the D is unclear. This CDR3 spans 13 amino acids. Germline assignment: CDR1 LNHDA and CDR2 SQIVND (reference sequence). The V end lost 5 bases, the J end lost 1 base, and 8 bases lay between the germline ends. DNA for the CDR3: TGTGCCAGTAGTTCGGTAGGGAACACTGAAGCTTTCTTT. Residues: CASSSVGNTEAFF.

The chain uses TRBV6-5 and TRBJ2-7, with 8 bases matching TRBD1. This CDR3 contains 14 residues. Germline V gives CDR1 MNHEY, CDR2 SVGAGI. The J segment lost 6 bases and the V segment lost 6 bases, leaving 10 bases of the junction unmatched. For the CDR3, the DNA is TGTGCCAGCAGGACAGGGGACGGGCCCGGCGAGCAGTACGTC. Translation gives CASRTGDGPGEQYV.

V usage is TRBV6-5 and J usage is TRBJ2-1; D may be TRBD1 or TRBD2 (6 bases each). The germline CDR1 and CDR2 sequences are MNHEY and SVGAGI. The CDR3 has 16 residues. Trimming removed 0 bases from V and 12 bases from J, with 21 bases in between. The CDR3 region is CASSYSGGMTTRGQFF. The CDR3 DNA reads TGTGCCAGCAGTTACTCGGGGGGCATGACGACCCGGGGGCAGTTCTTC.

V is TRBV10-3 and J is TRBJ2-7; TRBD1 is a possible D gene (5 bases). Germline V gene data show CDR1 as ENHRY and CDR2 as SYGVKD. There are 16 residues in the CDR3. Trimming shortened V by 0 bases and J by 2 bases, and 14 bases separated the two germline ends. CDR3 region: CAISESGRTRTYEQYF. CDR3 sequence (DNA): TGTGCCATCAGTGAGTCGGGGCGGACCCGGACCTACGAGCAGTACTTC.

The CDR3 region is CASSPGQIYSNQPQHF. As DNA, the CDR3 is TGTGCCAGTAGCCCTGGACAGATCTATAGCAATCAGCCCCAGCATTTT. V usage is TRBV19 and J usage is TRBJ1-5, with D perhaps matching TRBD1 (6 bases). CDR1 is LNHDA, CDR2 SQIVND, per germline (reference sequence). The V gene lost 6 bases and the J gene lost 0 bases, with 15 bases spanning the gap. This CDR3 is built from 16 residues.

This sequence joins TRBV7-8 and TRBJ1-2; D might be TRBD1 (5 bases). CDR1 is SGHVS, CDR2 FQNEAQ, per germline. This CDR3 contains 14 residues. The V gene lost 4 bases and the J gene lost 8 bases, with 17 bases spanning the gap. As DNA, the CDR3 is TGTGCCAGCAGCTATCGAGGGGCATCGGGGGGCTACACCTTC. The encoded protein is CASSYRGASGGYTF.

The J gene is TRBJ2-1, the V gene TRBV7-2; no reliable D call. This CDR3 region has 12 residues. Trimming cost V 1 base and J 10 bases, with 8 bases left between them. Germline V gene sequence: CDR1 SGHTA, CDR2 FQGNSA. CDR3 in DNA: TGTGCCAGCAGCTTAGAGATCGGGGAGCAGTTCTTC. This sequence encodes CASSLEIGEQFF.